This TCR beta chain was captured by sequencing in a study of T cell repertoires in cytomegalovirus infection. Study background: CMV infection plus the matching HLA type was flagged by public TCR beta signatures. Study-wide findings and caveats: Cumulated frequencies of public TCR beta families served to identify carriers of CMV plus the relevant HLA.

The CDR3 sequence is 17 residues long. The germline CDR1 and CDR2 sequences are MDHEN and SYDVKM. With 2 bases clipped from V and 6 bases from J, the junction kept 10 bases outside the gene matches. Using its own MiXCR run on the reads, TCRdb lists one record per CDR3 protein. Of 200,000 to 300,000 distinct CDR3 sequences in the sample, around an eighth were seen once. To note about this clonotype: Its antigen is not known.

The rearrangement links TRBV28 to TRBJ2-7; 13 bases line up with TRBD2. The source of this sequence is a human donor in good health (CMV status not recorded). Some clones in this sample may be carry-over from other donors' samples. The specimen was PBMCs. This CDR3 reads CASSLELAGGPFREQYF. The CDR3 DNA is TGTGCCAGCAGTTTAGAACTAGCGGGAGGGCCGTTTCGCGAGCAGTACTTC.